The 27 T cell receptor beta chains listed next were all sequenced from one sample in a study of vaccination and CD4 T cells after COVID-19. The treatment is: roughly 10-day PBMC culture with coronavirus spike peptide pools or control peptides (ViraFEST assay). Sequencing of DNA taken from cultured CD4+ T cells relied on the Oncomine TCR Beta short-read assay. TCRdb re-called the PCR reads through MiXCR, storing one row per CDR3 protein. The sample holds 15,000 to 20,000 distinct CDR3 sequences; under 30% are singletons and the top ten take roughly 10%. No cognate antigen is known for these TCRs. The sequenced sample was cultured CD4+ T cells from blood. All receptors derive from a human donor with COVID-19.

This clonotype was seen a handful of times. The rearrangement uses TRBV5-4 and TRBJ1-6; D gene unclear. CDR3 length: 13 amino acids. Per germline, CDR1 SGHNT and CDR2 YYREEE (reference sequence). V gave up 1 base and J gave up 8 bases, with 7 bases separating them. Written as DNA, the CDR3 is TGTGCCAGCAGCTTGTTCAGAGATTCACCCCTCCACTTT. The encoded protein is CASSLFRDSPLHF.

The chain uses TRBV11-2 and TRBJ2-2, with D uncertain. The CDR3 covers 13 residues. Trimming took off 4 bases at V and 4 bases at J, with 7 bases between the two ends. Germline values: CDR1 SGHAT, CDR2 FQNNGV. CDR3 amino acids: CASSSLLTGELFF. The CDR3 nucleotides read TGTGCCAGCAGCTCCCTGCTCACCGGGGAGCTGTTTTTT.

The chain joins TRBV11-3 to TRBJ2-7; 10 nucleotides match TRBD2. The trim removed 5 bases at V and 4 bases at J, leaving 14 bases unmatched. The CDR3 is 17 amino acids. Germline values: CDR1 SGHNT, CDR2 YENEEA. CDR3 residues: CASSPAGASGGIYEQYF. Written as DNA, the CDR3 is TGTGCCAGCAGCCCAGCCGGGGCTAGCGGGGGAATATACGAGCAGTACTTC. Variable domain in full (rest from reference TRBV11-3 and TRBJ2-7): EAGVVQSPRYKIIEKKQPVAFWCNPISGHNTLYWYLQNLGQGPELLIRYENEEAVDDSQLPKDRFSAERLKGVDSTLKIQPAELGDSAVYLCASSPAGASGGIYEQYFGPGTRLTVT.

This chain joins TRBV7-9 and TRBJ1-2, with unresolved D. The germline gives CDR1 SEHNR, CDR2 FQNEAQ (reference sequence). With 6 bases removed from V and 1 base from J, the gap between germline ends came to 12 bases. The length of the CDR3 is 14 residues. CDR3 coding DNA: TGTGCCAGCAGATCTGACGGACTTAACTATGGCTACACCTTC. Translation gives CASRSDGLNYGYTF.

This chain uses TRBV19 with TRBJ2-2; D possibly corresponds to TRBD1 (6 bases). The germline V and J ends were trimmed by 4 bases and 1 base, with 7 bases remaining between them. Germline V gives CDR1 LNHDA, CDR2 SQIVND (reference sequence). This CDR3 has 14 amino acids. CDR3 bases: TGTGCCAGTAGTACGACAGGGAACACCGGGGAGCTGTTTTTT. Amino acid sequence: CASSTTGNTGELFF.

V usage is TRBV12-3 or TRBV12-4 and J usage is TRBJ1-5; a possible D gene is TRBD1 (5 bases). V dropped 6 bases and J dropped 3 bases, with 18 bases sitting between them. The CDR3 covers 16 residues. The chain's CDR3 is CASRQIQGVDNQPQHF. The DNA for the CDR3 is TGTGCCAGCAGACAAATCCAGGGTGTGGACAATCAGCCCCAGCATTTT.

This clonotype has a handful of counts. The V and J genes are TRBV19 and TRBJ2-4, with a possible D match to TRBD2 (6 bases). V lost 4 bases to trimming and J lost 8 bases, with 15 bases between them. Germline-derived CDR1 and CDR2 are LNHDA and SQIVND (reference sequence). The CDR3 extends over 14 amino acids. The CDR3 DNA is TGTGCCAGTAGTAAAGAGGGACTGGGGGACATTCAGTACTTC. It translates to CASSKEGLGDIQYF. Filled out from reference TRBV19 and TRBJ2-4, the complete variable domain reads DGGITQSPKYLFRKEGQNVTLSCEQNLNHDAMYWYRQDPGQGLRLIYYSQIVNDFQKGDIAEGYSVSREKKESFPLTVTSAQKNPTAFYLCASSKEGLGDIQYFGAGTRLSVL.

This clonotype was observed a few times. This rearrangement joins TRBV5-1 to TRBJ1-1; D not certain. Germline values: CDR1 SGHRS, CDR2 YFSETQ. Trimming took 6 bases from V and 0 from J, leaving 9 bases between them. The CDR3 spans 13 residues. In DNA, the CDR3 is TGCGCCAGCAATGGGCAGATGAACACTGAAGCTTTCTTT. This codes for CASNGQMNTEAFF.

The rearrangement joins TRBV11-2 to TRBJ1-2; D not certain. The CDR3 covers 14 residues. V lost 0 bases and J 1 base, leaving 6 bases between the germline ends. Germline V gene data show CDR1 as SGHAT and CDR2 as FQNNGV. CDR3 residues: CASSLDGVNYGYTF. CDR3 sequence (DNA): TGTGCCAGCAGCTTAGACGGAGTTAACTATGGCTACACCTTC.

The V gene is TRBV5-6, the J gene TRBJ1-1; D call uncertain. Germline CDR1 reads SGHDT; CDR2 reads YYEEEE. This CDR3 has 13 residues. V lost 0 bases, J lost 1 base, and 4 bases lay in between. The CDR3 DNA reads as TGTGCCAGCAGCTTGGCCCCGAACACTGAAGCTTTCTTT. It specifies CASSLAPNTEAFF. The variable domain in full, with the rest retrieved from reference TRBV5-6 and TRBJ1-1, is DAGVTQSPTHLIKTRGQQVTLRCSPKSGHDTVSWYQQALGQGPQFIFQYYEEEERQRGNFPDRFSGHQFPNYSSELNVNALLLGDSALYLCASSLAPNTEAFFGQGTRLTVV.

The chain joins TRBV5-6 to TRBJ1-6; unclear D gene. CDR3 size: 16 residues. From germline, CDR1 is SGHDT and CDR2 YYEEEE. V lost 5 bases to trimming and J lost 7 bases, with 19 bases between them. The CDR3 coding sequence is TGTGCCAGCAGGTCCGTCGAGAGTTTGGGGAATTCACCCCTCCACTTT. Its translation: CASRSVESLGNSPLHF.

The rearrangement uses TRBV10-3 and TRBJ1-1; D is undetermined. V was cut by 6 bases and J by 1 base, with 12 bases left in between. Germline values: CDR1 ENHRY, CDR2 SYGVKD. This CDR3 comprises 14 residues. The CDR3 sequence is CAIRDRRENTEAFF. The CDR3 DNA follows: TGTGCCATCAGGGACCGACGGGAGAACACTGAAGCTTTCTTT.

The rearrangement links TRBV24-1 to TRBJ2-3, with 8 bases that match TRBD2. Germline trimming cut 3 bases from V and 3 bases from J; bases unmatched to any gene: 7. CDR3 length: 16 amino acids. Germline lookup yields CDR1 KGHDR and CDR2 SFDVKD. In DNA, the CDR3 is TGTGCCACCAGTGATCCCGGAGCGGGGGTTACAGATACGCAGTATTTT. Encoded protein: CATSDPGAGVTDTQYF.

This chain uses TRBV28 with TRBJ2-2; D possibly corresponds to TRBD1 (6 bases). V was trimmed by 7 bases and J by 7 bases, leaving 13 bases between them. This CDR3 region has 13 residues. CDR1 is MDHEN, CDR2 SYDVKM, per germline. In DNA, the CDR3 is TGTGCCAGCAATAGAGGGACATTCGGGGAGCTGTTTTTT. As protein: CASNRGTFGELFF. The variable domain in full, completed from reference TRBV28 and TRBJ2-2, reads DVKVTQSSRYLVKRTGEKVFLECVQDMDHENMFWYRQDPGLGLRLIYFSYDVKMKEKGDIPEGYSVSREKKERFSLILESASTNQTSMYLCASNRGTFGELFFGEGSRLTVL.

Only a few counts were recorded for this clonotype. The chain uses TRBV30 and TRBJ1-1; 8 nucleotides align to TRBD1. Germline loops: CDR1 GTSNPN, CDR2 SVGIG (reference sequence). The V gene end was trimmed by 3 bases and the J gene end by 0 bases; junction bases not matched to a gene: 12. The length of the CDR3 is 17 residues. The CDR3 loop reads CAWRFQGARDMNTEAFF. Written as DNA, the CDR3 is TGTGCCTGGAGGTTCCAGGGGGCGAGGGACATGAACACTGAAGCTTTCTTT.

V is TRBV7-2 and J is TRBJ2-5; D gene uncertain. Trimming took off 5 bases at V and 5 bases at J, with 9 bases between the two ends. Per the germline V gene, CDR1 is SGHTA and CDR2 is FQGNSA. The CDR3 covers 12 residues. The CDR3 DNA reads as TGTGCCAGCAGCCAATACGCGGAGACCCAGTACTTC. It translates to CASSQYAETQYF.

This clonotype was detected only a few times. The rearrangement uses TRBV20-1 and TRBJ2-7, with D possibly being TRBD1 (6 bases). Trimming pared 5 bases from V and 6 bases from J, leaving 17 bases between. The germline V gene encodes CDR1 DFQATT and CDR2 SNEGSKA (reference sequence). The CDR3 is 13 amino acids. CDR3 sequence (DNA): TGCAGTGCTCTTGGCGCAGGGGAAGGCGAGCAGTACTTC. Translation: CSALGAGEGEQYF.

The chain uses TRBV20-1 and TRBJ2-7; D uncertain. CDR1 and CDR2 (germline): DFQATT, SNEGSKA (reference sequence). The CDR3 runs to 11 residues. Trimming removed 6 bases from V and 0 bases from J, with 6 bases in between. As DNA, the CDR3 is TGCAGTGCCAAAAGCTCCTACGAGCAGTACTTC. This sequence encodes CSAKSSYEQYF.

This clonotype was detected only a few times. The chain carries TRBV7-2 and TRBJ1-2; 9 positions agree with TRBD1. The CDR3 is 13 amino acids. CDR1 and CDR2 (germline): SGHTA, FQGNSA. The J segment lost 4 bases and the V segment lost 5 bases, leaving 2 bases of the junction unmatched. As DNA, the CDR3 is TGTGCCAGCAGCACGGACAGGGGCTATGGCTACACCTTC. Its protein is CASSTDRGYGYTF.

The rearrangement uses TRBV19 and TRBJ2-1, with TRBD1 identical over 8 bases. Germline V gene data show CDR1 as LNHDA and CDR2 as SQIVND (reference sequence). V shed 0 bases, J shed 8 bases, and the junction held 9 bases outside the gene matches. The CDR3 has 16 residues. Here the CDR3 reads CASSIDRGRWGDEQFF. CDR3 bases: TGTGCCAGTAGTATAGACAGGGGGCGCTGGGGAGATGAGCAGTTCTTC.

The chain carries TRBV18 and TRBJ2-3; 9 bases line up with TRBD2. The CDR3 covers 17 residues. CDR1 KGHSH and CDR2 LQKENI come from the germline V gene. With 3 bases clipped from V and 2 bases from J, the junction kept 9 bases outside the gene matches. For the CDR3, the DNA is TGTGCCAGCTCACCCGTTAAGGCGGGGGGGCCCACAGATACGCAGTATTTT. This encodes CASSPVKAGGPTDTQYF.

Only a few counts were recorded for this clonotype. The J gene is TRBJ1-4, the V gene TRBV6-1; a weak D match, TRBD1 (5 bases). V dropped 3 bases and J dropped 8 bases, with 7 bases sitting between them. Germline values: CDR1 MNHNS, CDR2 SASEGT. This CDR3 spans 12 amino acids. CDR3 nucleotide sequence: TGTGCCAGCAGTGAGGGACGAGAAAAACTGTTTTTT. Amino acid sequence: CASSEGREKLFF.

This chain connects TRBV2 to TRBJ2-3; D remains unclear. V was pared by 2 bases and J by 2 bases, with 8 bases between. This CDR3 is built from 14 residues. Germline values: CDR1 SNHLY, CDR2 FYNNEI. CDR3 loop: CASSEWAYTDTQYF. CDR3 sequence (DNA): TGTGCCAGCAGTGAATGGGCCTACACAGATACGCAGTATTTT. Based on the CDR3 plus reference TRBV2 and TRBJ2-3, the full variable domain is EPEVTQTPSHQVTQMGQEVILRCVPISNHLYFYWYRQILGQKVEFLVSFYNNEISEKSEIFDDQFSVERPDGSNFTLKIRSTKLEDSAMYFCASSEWAYTDTQYFGPGTRLTVL.

The chain has TRBV10-3 and TRBJ2-3; no clear D gene. Germline CDR1 ENHRY, CDR2 SYGVKD. This CDR3 is built from 14 residues. Trimming took 6 bases from V and 0 from J, leaving 10 bases between them. The CDR3: CAISPVLSTDTQYF. The CDR3 DNA is TGTGCCATCAGCCCAGTACTTAGCACAGATACGCAGTATTTT.

This chain uses TRBV7-9 with TRBJ2-7; 9 bases fit TRBD1. J gave up 6 bases and V 5 bases, and 8 bases lay outside the gene matches. Looked up from germline, CDR1 is SEHNR and CDR2 is FQNEAQ (reference sequence). The CDR3 length is 14 residues. CDR3 residues: CASSLTGTGSEQYF. Here the CDR3 DNA reads TGTGCCAGCAGCCTCACCGGGACAGGGTCCGAGCAGTACTTC. Looking up the rest from reference TRBV7-9 and TRBJ2-7 gives the full variable domain: DTGVSQNPRHKITKRGQNVTFRCDPISEHNRLYWYRQTLGQGPEFLTYFQNEAQLEKSRLLSDRFSAERPKGSFSTLEIQRTEQGDSAMYLCASSLTGTGSEQYFGPGTRLTVT.

This clonotype turned up a few times. The chain couples TRBV24-1 to TRBJ1-2; D possibly corresponds to TRBD1 (6 bases). CDR3 length: 16 residues. V was cut by 3 bases and J by 0 bases, with 13 bases left in between. Germline-derived CDR1 and CDR2 are KGHDR and SFDVKD. CDR3 loop: CATSDPNRAANYGYTF. CDR3 nucleotides: TGTGCCACCAGTGATCCTAACAGGGCAGCTAACTATGGCTACACCTTC.

In DNA form, the CDR3 reads TGTGCCAGCTCCTTCAGGACAGGGGGCACTGAAGCTTTCTTT. Residues: CASSFRTGGTEAFF. This chain connects TRBV11-2 to TRBJ1-1; TRBD1 agrees at 10 bases. Germline V gene data show CDR1 as SGHAT and CDR2 as FQNNGV. The trim removed 8 bases at V and 4 bases at J, leaving 7 bases unmatched. The CDR3 length is 14 residues.